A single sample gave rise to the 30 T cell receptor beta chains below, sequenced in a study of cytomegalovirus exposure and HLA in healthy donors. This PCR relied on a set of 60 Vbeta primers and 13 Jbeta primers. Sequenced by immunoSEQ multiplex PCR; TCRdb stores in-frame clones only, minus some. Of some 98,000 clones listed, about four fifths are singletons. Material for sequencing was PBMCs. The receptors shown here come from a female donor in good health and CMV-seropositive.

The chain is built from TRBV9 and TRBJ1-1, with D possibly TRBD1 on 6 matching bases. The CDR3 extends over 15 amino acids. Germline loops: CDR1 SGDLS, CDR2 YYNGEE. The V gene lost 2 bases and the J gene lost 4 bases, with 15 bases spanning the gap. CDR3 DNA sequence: TGTGCCAGCAGCGTCAGACAGGATTCAGGCACTGAAGCTTTCTTT. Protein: CASSVRQDSGTEAFF. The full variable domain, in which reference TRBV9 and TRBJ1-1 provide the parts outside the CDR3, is DSGVTQTPKHLITATGQRVTLRCSPRSGDLSVYWYQQSLDQGLQFLIQYYNGEERAKGNILERFSAQQFPDLHSELNLSSLELGDSALYFCASSVRQDSGTEAFFGQGTRLTVV.

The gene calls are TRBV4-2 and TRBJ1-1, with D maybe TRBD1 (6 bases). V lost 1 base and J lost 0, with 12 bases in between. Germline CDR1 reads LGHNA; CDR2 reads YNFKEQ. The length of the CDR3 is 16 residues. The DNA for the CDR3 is TGTGCCAGCAGCCAAGTCTGGGCAGGGGTGAACACTGAAGCTTTCTTT. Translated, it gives CASSQVWAGVNTEAFF.

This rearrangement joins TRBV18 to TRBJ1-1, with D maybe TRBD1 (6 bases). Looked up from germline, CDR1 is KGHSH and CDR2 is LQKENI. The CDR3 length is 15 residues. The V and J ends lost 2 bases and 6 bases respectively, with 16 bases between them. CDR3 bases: TGTGCCAGCTCACCAATCAGGGGAAAGGAGGCTGAAGCTTTCTTT. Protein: CASSPIRGKEAEAFF. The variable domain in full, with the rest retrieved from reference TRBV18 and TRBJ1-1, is NAGVMQNPRHLVRRRGQEARLRCSPMKGHSHVYWYRQLPEEGLKFMVYLQKENIIDESGMPKERFSAEFPKEGPSILRIQQVVRGDSAAYFCASSPIRGKEAEAFFGQGTRLTVV.

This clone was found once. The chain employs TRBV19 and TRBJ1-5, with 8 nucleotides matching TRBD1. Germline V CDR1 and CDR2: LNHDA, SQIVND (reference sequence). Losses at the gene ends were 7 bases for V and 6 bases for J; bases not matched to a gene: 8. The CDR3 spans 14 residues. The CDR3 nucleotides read TGTGCCAGTACCTTAGCAGGGGGCCGTCAGCCCCAGCATTTT. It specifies CASTLAGGRQPQHF.

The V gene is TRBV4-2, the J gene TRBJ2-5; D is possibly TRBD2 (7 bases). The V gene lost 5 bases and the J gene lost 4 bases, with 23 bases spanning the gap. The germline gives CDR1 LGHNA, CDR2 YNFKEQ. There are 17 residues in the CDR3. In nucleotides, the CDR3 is TGTGCCAGCAGCAGCCAAGGGGGGGCCGGGAGGACAGAGACCCAGTACTTC. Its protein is CASSSQGGAGRTETQYF.

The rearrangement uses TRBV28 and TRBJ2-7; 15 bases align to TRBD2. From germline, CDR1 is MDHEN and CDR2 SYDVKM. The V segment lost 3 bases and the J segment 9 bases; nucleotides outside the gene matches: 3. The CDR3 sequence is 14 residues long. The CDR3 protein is CASSFGTSGRRQYF. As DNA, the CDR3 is TGTGCCAGCAGTTTTGGGACTAGCGGGAGGAGGCAGTACTTC. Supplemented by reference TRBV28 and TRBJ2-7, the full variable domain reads DVKVTQSSRYLVKRTGEKVFLECVQDMDHENMFWYRQDPGLGLRLIYFSYDVKMKEKGDIPEGYSVSREKKERFSLILESASTNQTSMYLCASSFGTSGRRQYFGPGTRLTVT.

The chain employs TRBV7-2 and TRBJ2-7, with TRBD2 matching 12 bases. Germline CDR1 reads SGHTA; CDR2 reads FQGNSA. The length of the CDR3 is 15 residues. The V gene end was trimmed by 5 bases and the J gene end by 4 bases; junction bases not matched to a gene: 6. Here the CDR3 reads CASSPTSGSRYEQYF. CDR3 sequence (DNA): TGTGCCAGCAGCCCGACTAGCGGGAGCCGTTACGAGCAGTACTTC.

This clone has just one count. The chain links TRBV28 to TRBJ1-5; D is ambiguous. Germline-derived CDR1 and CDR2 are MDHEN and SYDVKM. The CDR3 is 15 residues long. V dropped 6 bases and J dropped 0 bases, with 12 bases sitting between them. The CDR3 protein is CASSTDLISNQPQHF. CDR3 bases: TGTGCCAGCAGCACGGACTTGATTAGCAATCAGCCCCAGCATTTT.

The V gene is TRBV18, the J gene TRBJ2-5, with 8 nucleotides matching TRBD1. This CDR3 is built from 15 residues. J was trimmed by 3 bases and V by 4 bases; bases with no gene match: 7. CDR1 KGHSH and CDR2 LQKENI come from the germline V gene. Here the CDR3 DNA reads TGTGCCAGCTCACTCGGACAGGGACGTGAAGAGACCCAGTACTTC. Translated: CASSLGQGREETQYF.

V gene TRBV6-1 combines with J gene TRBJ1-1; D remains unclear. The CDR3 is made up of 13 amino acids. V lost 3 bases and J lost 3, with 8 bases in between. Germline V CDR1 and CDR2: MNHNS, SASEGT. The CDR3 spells CASSELRDTEAFF. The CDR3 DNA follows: TGTGCCAGCAGTGAGCTGCGCGACACTGAAGCTTTCTTT.

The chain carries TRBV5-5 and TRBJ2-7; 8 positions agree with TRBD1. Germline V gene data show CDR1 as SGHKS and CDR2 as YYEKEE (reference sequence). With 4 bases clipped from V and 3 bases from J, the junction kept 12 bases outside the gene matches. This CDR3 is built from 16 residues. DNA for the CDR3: TGTGCCAGCAGCCTGGATTTACAGGGGGTAAACTACGAGCAGTACTTC. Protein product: CASSLDLQGVNYEQYF.

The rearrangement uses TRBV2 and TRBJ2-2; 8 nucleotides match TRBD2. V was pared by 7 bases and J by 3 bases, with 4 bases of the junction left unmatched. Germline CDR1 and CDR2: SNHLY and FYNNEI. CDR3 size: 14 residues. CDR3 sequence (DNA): TGTGCCAGCAAACTAGCGGATGACACCGGGGAGCTGTTTTTT. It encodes CASKLADDTGELFF. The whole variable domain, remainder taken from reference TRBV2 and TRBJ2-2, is EPEVTQTPSHQVTQMGQEVILRCVPISNHLYFYWYRQILGQKVEFLVSFYNNEISEKSEIFDDQFSVERPDGSNFTLKIRSTKLEDSAMYFCASKLADDTGELFFGEGSRLTVL.

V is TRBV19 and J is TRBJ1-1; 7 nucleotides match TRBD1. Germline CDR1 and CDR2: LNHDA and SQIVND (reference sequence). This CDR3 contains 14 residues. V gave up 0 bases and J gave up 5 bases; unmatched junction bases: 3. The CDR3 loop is CASSIDPRGTEAFF. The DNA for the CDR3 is TGTGCCAGTAGTATAGATCCCAGGGGGACTGAAGCTTTCTTT.

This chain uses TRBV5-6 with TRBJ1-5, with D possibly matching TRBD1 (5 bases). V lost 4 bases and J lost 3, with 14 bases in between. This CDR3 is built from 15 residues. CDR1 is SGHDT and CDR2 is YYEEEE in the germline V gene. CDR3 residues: CASSLRERDNQPQHF. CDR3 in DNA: TGTGCCAGCAGCCTCAGGGAAAGGGACAATCAGCCCCAGCATTTT.

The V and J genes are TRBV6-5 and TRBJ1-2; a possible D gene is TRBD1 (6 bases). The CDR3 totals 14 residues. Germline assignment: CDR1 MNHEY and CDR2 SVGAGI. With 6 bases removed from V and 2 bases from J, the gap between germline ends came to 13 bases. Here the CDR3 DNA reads TGTGCCAGCAGCCGGGACACCCTGAACTATGGCTACACCTTC. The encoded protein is CASSRDTLNYGYTF.

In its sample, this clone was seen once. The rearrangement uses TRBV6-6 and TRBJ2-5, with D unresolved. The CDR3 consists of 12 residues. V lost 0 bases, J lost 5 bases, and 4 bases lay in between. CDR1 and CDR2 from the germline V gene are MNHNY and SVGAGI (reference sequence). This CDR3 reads CASSYSSETQYF. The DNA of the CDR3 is TGTGCCAGCAGTTACTCGAGTGAGACCCAGTACTTC.

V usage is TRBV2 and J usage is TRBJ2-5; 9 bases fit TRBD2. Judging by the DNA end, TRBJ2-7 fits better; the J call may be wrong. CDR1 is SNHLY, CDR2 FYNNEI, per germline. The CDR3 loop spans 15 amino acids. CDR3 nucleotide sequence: TGTGCCAGCACCAGGCAGCGGGGGGACCTCTACGAGCAGTACTTC. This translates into CASTRQRGDLYEQYF.

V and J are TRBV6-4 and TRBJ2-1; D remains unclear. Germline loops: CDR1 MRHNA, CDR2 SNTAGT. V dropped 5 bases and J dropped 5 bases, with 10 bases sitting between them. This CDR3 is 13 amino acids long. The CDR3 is CASSIWADNEQFF. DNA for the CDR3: TGTGCCAGCAGTATTTGGGCAGACAATGAGCAGTTCTTC.

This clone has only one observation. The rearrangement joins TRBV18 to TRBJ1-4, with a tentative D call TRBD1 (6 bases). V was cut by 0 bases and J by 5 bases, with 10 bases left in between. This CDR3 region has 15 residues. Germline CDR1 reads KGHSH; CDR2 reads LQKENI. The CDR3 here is CASSPPDRLNEKLFF. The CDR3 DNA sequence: TGTGCCAGCTCACCACCAGACAGGCTAAATGAAAAACTGTTTTTT.

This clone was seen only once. CDR3: CASSQDVGLPIPEQYF. The CDR3 coding sequence is TGTGCCAGCAGCCAAGATGTTGGACTCCCCATCCCGGAGCAGTACTTC. The chain is built from TRBV14 and TRBJ2-7; perhaps TRBD2 as D (5 bases). The CDR3 contains 16 residues. The V end lost 0 bases, the J end lost 7 bases, and 19 bases lay between the germline ends. Per germline, CDR1 SGHDN and CDR2 FVKESK.

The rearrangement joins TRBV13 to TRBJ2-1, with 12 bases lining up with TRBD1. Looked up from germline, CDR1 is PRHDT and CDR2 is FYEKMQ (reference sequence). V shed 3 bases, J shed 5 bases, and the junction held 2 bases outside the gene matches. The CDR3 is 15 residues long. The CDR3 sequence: CASSFGTGGDNEQFF. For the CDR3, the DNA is TGTGCCAGCAGCTTCGGGACAGGGGGCGACAATGAGCAGTTCTTC.

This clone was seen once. In DNA, the CDR3 is TGTGCCAGCAGCGAAATTCCGGGACACCGGGACAGGGAAGCTTTCTTT. Translating it yields CASSEIPGHRDREAFF. This rearrangement joins TRBV5-4 to TRBJ1-1; 8 bases align to TRBD1. CDR3 length equals 16 residues. The junction had 16 bases not matched to a gene; V was cut back by 4 bases and J by 8 bases. Germline V gives CDR1 SGHNT, CDR2 YYREEE (reference sequence).

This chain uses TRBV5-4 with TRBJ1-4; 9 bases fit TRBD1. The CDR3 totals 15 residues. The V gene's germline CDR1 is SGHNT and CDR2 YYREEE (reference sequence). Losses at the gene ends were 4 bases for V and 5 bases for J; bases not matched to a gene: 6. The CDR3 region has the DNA TGTGCCAGCAGCCGCCTGGGGACAGGGAATGAAAAACTGTTTTTT. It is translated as CASSRLGTGNEKLFF.

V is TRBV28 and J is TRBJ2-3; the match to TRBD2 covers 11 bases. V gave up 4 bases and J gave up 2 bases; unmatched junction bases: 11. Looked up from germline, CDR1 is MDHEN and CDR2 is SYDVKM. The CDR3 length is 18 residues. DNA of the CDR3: TGTGCCAGCAGTTCGACGGGACTAGCGGTACAATTCACAGATACGCAGTATTTT. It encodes CASSSTGLAVQFTDTQYF. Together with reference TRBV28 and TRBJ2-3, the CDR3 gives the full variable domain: DVKVTQSSRYLVKRTGEKVFLECVQDMDHENMFWYRQDPGLGLRLIYFSYDVKMKEKGDIPEGYSVSREKKERFSLILESASTNQTSMYLCASSSTGLAVQFTDTQYFGPGTRLTVL.

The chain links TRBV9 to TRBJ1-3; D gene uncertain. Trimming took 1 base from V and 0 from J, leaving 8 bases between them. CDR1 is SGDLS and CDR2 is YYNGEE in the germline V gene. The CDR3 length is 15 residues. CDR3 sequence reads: CASSVNPTSGNTIYF. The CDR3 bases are TGTGCCAGCAGCGTAAACCCTACCTCTGGAAACACCATATATTTT. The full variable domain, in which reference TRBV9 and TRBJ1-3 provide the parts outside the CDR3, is DSGVTQTPKHLITATGQRVTLRCSPRSGDLSVYWYQQSLDQGLQFLIQYYNGEERAKGNILERFSAQQFPDLHSELNLSSLELGDSALYFCASSVNPTSGNTIYFGEGSWLTVV.

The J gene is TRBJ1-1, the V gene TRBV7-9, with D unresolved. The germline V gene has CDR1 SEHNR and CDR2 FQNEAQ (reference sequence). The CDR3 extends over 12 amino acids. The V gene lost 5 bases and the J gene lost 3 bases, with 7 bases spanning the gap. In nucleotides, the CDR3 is TGTGCCAGCAGCCAGGAAGACACTGAAGCTTTCTTT. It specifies CASSQEDTEAFF.

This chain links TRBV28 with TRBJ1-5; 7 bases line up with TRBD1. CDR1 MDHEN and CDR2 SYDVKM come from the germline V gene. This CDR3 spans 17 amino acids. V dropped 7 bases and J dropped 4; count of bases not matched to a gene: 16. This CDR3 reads CASTSDPTGLRNQPQHF. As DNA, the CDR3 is TGTGCCAGCACTTCTGACCCGACAGGGCTGCGGAATCAGCCCCAGCATTTT.

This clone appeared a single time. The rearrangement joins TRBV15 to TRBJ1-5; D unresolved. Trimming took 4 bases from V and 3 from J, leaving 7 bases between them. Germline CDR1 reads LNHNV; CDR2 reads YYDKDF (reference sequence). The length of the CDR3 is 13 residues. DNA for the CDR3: TGTGCCACCAGCACACAGCTCAATCAGCCCCAGCATTTT. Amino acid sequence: CATSTQLNQPQHF.

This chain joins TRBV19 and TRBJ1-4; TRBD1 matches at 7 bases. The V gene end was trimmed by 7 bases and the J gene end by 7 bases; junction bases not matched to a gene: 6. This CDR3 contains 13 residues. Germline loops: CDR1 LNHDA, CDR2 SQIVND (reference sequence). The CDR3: CASKAGGSEKLFF. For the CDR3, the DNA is TGTGCCAGTAAGGCAGGGGGTAGTGAAAAACTGTTTTTT.

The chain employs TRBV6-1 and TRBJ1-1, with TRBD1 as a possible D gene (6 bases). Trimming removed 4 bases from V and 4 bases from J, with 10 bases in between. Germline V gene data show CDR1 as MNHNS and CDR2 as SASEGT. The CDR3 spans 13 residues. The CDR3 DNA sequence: TGTGCCAGCAGTGCAGGGGTGGGCACTGAAGCTTTCTTT. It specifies CASSAGVGTEAFF.